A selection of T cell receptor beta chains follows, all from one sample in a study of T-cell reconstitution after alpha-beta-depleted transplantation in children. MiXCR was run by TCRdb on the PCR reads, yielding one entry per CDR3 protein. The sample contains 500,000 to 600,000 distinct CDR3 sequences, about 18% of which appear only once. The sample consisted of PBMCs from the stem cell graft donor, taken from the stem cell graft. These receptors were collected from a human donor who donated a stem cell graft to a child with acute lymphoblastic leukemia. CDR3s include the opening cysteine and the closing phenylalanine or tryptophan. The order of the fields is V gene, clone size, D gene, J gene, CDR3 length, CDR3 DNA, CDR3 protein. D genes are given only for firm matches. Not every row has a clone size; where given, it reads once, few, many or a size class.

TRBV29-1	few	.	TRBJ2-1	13	TGCAGCGTTGAAGCCAGACTTGGAAATGAGCAGTTCTTC	CSVEARLGNEQFF
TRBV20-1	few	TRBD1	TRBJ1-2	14	TGCAGTGCTGATCGGGACAGCCATAACTATGGCTACACCTTC	CSADRDSHNYGYTF
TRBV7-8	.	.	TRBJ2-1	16	TGTGCCAGCAGCTTAGGGATCAAGCGCACCCATATTGAGCAGTTCTTC	CASSLGIKRTHIEQFF
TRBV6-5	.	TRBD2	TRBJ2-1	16	TGTGCCAGCAGTTATACGGGACTAGCGGGGTTGAATGAGCAGTTCTTC	CASSYTGLAGLNEQFF
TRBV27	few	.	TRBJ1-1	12	TGTGCCAGCAGTTTTGGAAGCGGGGAAGCTTTCTTT	CASSFGSGEAFF
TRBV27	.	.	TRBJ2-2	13	TGTGCCAGCAGCCCGGATACAACCGGGGAGCTGTTTTTT	CASSPDTTGELFF
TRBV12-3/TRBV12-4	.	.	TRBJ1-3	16	TGTGCCAGCAGTTTGCCGGGGAAACTATCTGGAAACACCATATATTTT	CASSLPGKLSGNTIYF
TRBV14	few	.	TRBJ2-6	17	TGTGCCAGCAGCCCCCGCCGCATAGCCTCTGGGGCCAACGTCCTGACTTTC	CASSPRRIASGANVLTF
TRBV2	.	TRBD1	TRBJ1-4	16	TGTGCCAGCACCTACCAGGCAGGGGGGACTAATGAAAAACTGTTTTTT	CASTYQAGGTNEKLFF
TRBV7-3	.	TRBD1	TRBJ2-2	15	TGTGCCAGCAGCTTCAGGACAGGTTCGGTCGGGGAGCTGTTTTTT	CASSFRTGSVGELFF
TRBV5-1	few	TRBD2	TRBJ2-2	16	TGCGCCAGCAGCTTGGGTGCGGGAGAGCCCACCGGGGAGCTGTTTTTT	CASSLGAGEPTGELFF
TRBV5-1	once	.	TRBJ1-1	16	TGCGCCAGCAGCTTGGCTCCCCAAGGGGCGGGCACTGAAGCTTTCTTT	CASSLAPQGAGTEAFF
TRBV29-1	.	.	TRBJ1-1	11	TGCAGCGTTCTTCAGGGTTCTGAAGCTTACTTT	CSVLQGSEAYF
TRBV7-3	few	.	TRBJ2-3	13	TGTGCCAGCAGCCCCAGCTGGGGAGATACGCAGTATTTT	CASSPSWGDTQYF
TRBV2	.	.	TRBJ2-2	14	TGTGCCAGCGTCGGGGGAGTGGGCACCGGGGAGCTGTTTTTT	CASVGGVGTGELFF
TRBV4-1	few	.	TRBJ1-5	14	TGCGCCAGCAGCCAAGATATCTTCAATCAGCCCCAGCATTTT	CASSQDIFNQPQHF
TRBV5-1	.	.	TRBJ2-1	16	TGCGCCAGCAGCTTGGGTGGCTTTGGGTCCTACAATGAGCAGTTCTTC	CASSLGGFGSYNEQFF
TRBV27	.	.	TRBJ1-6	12	TGTGCCAGCAGAGTCGGGTATTCACCCCTCCACTTT	CASRVGYSPLHF
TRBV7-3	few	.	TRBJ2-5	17	TGTGCCAGCAGCGGTAGGGAGTGGGACCCCCTAAGGGAGACCCAGTACTTC	CASSGREWDPLRETQYF
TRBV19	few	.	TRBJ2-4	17	TGTGCCAGTAGTACGCCTCTCAGGGGTCAAGCCAAAAACATTCAGTACTTC	CASSTPLRGQAKNIQYF
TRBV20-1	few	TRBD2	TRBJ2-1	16	TGCAGTGCTAGAGATCCGAGCGGGAGGGCTGGCAATGAGCAGTTCTTC	CSARDPSGRAGNEQFF
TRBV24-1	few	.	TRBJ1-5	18	TGTGCCACCAGTGATTTCGGTCTCACCCGGGGCGCCAATCAGCCCCAGCATTTT	CATSDFGLTRGANQPQHF
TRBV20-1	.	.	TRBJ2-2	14	TGCAGTGCTCACCCGGACCCGAACACCGGGGAGCTGTTTTTT	CSAHPDPNTGELFF
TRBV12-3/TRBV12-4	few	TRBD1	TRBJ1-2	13	TGTGCCAGCAGCGGACAGGCGGACTATGGCTACACCTTC	CASSGQADYGYTF
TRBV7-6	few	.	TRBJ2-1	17	TGTGCCAGCAGCTTAGCTATAGCTGGGGGGTCCTACAATGAGCAGTTCTTC	CASSLAIAGGSYNEQFF
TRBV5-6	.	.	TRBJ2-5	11	TGTGCCAGCAGCTTGGAAGGGGGCCAGTACTTC	CASSLEGGQYF
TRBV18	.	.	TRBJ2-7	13	TGTGCCAGCTCACCACCAATCCATGACGAGCAGTACTTC	CASSPPIHDEQYF
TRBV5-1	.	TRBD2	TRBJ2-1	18	TGCGCCAGCAGCTTGTTTGCCCTGGGACTAGCGGCCAACAATGAGCAGTTCTTC	CASSLFALGLAANNEQFF
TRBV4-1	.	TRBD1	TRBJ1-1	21	TGCGCCAGCAGCCAATTTTGGGCGACAGGGAAGGGTGTGGTAATGAACACTGAAGCTTTCTTT	CASSQFWATGKGVVMNTEAFF
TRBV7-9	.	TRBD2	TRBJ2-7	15	TGTGCCAGCAGCCGACTAGCGGGGCCCAACTACGAGCAGTACTTC	CASSRLAGPNYEQYF
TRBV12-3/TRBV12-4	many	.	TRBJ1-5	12	TGTGCCAGCAGTTCCGGGGGTCAGCCCCAGCATTTT	CASSSGGQPQHF
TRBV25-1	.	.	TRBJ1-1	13	TGTGCCAGCAGAGAGGGGCCCCACACTGAAGCTTTCTTT	CASREGPHTEAFF
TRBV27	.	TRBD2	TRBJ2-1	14	TGTGCCAGCAGTTTCTGGGCGGGAGGCAATGAGCAGTTCTTC	CASSFWAGGNEQFF
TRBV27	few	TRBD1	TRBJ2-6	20	TGTGCCAGCGGGCTTCCCCGACTTCCGGGACAGTTATCTGGGGCCAACGTCCTGACTTTC	CASGLPRLPGQLSGANVLTF
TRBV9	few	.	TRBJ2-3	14	TGTGCCAGCAGCCTCCGACCCGGCACAGATACGCAGTATTTT	CASSLRPGTDTQYF
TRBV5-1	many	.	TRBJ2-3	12	TGCGCCAGCAGCTTGGCCATAGATACGCAGTATTTT	CASSLAIDTQYF
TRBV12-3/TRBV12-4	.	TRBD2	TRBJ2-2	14	TGTGCCAGCAGCCCGGGACTAGATAACGAGGAGCTGTTTTTT	CASSPGLDNEELFF
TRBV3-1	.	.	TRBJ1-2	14	TGTGCCAGCAGCCAAGGGTCTTCCAACTACGGCTACACCTTC	CASSQGSSNYGYTF
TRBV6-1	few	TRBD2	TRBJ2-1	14	TGTGCCAGCAGTATAGCGGGAGGAGGAAATGAGCAGTTCTTC	CASSIAGGGNEQFF
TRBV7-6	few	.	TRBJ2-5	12	TGTGCCAGCAGCTTACAGCCACTGTCCCAGTACTTC	CASSLQPLSQYF
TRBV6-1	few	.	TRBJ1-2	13	TGTGCCAGCACGGCACAGGAGGTGAGTGGCTACACCTTC	CASTAQEVSGYTF
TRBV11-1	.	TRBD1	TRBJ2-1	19	TGTGCCAGCAGCTTGAATCGTCGGACAGGTTCCACATCCTACAATGAGCAGTTCTTC	CASSLNRRTGSTSYNEQFF
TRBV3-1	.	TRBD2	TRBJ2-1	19	TGTGCCAGCAGCCAAATTACTAGCGGCCCACACGGGGCCTACAATGAGCAGTTCTTC	CASSQITSGPHGAYNEQFF
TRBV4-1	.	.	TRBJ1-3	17	TGCGCCAGCAGTGTTCTACGAGCCCCTGCTATTGGAAACACCATATATTTT	CASSVLRAPAIGNTIYF